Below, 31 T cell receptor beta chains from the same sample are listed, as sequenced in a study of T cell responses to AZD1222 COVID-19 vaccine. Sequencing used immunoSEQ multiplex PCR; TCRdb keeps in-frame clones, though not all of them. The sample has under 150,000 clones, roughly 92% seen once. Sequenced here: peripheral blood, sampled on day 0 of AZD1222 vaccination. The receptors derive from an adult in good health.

Here the CDR3 reads CASSLGGEKLFF. The CDR3 nucleotides are TGTGCCAGCAGCTTAGGGGGGGAAAAACTGTTTTTT. This chain joins TRBV7-8 and TRBJ1-4; maybe TRBD1 (5 bases). The CDR3 covers 12 residues. V lost 1 base, J lost 8 bases, and 5 bases lay in between. From germline, CDR1 is SGHVS and CDR2 FQNEAQ.

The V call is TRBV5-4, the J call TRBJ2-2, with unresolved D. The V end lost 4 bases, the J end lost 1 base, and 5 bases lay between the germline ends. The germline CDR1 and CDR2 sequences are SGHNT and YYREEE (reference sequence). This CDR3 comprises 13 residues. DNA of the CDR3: TGTGCCAGCAGCCCGCAGAACACCGGGGAGCTGTTTTTT. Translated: CASSPQNTGELFF.

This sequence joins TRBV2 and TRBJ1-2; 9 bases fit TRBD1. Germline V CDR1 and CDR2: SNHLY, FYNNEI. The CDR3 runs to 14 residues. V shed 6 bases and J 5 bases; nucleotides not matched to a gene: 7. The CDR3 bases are TGTGCCAGCAGCGAACAGGGGGCCTTTTATGGCTACACCTTC. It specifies CASSEQGAFYGYTF.

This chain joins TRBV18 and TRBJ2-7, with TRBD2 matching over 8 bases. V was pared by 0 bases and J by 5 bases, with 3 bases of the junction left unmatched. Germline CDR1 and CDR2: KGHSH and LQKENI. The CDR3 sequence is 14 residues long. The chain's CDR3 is CASSPPGLGNEQYF. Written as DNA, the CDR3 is TGTGCCAGCTCACCACCGGGACTAGGAAACGAGCAGTACTTC. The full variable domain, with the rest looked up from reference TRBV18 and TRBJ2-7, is NAGVMQNPRHLVRRRGQEARLRCSPMKGHSHVYWYRQLPEEGLKFMVYLQKENIIDESGMPKERFSAEFPKEGPSILRIQQVVRGDSAAYFCASSPPGLGNEQYFGPGTRLTVT.

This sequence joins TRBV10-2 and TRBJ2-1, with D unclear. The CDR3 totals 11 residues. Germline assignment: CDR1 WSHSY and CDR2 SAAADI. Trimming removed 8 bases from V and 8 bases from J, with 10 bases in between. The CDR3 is CASSGVDEQFF. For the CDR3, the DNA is TGCGCCAGCTCCGGAGTGGATGAGCAGTTCTTC.

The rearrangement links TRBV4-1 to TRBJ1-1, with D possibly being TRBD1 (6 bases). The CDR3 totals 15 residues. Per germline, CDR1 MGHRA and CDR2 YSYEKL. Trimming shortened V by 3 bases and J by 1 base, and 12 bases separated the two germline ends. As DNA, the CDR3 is TGCGCCAGCAGCCATAATGGACAGACGAACACTGAAGCTTTCTTT. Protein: CASSHNGQTNTEAFF.

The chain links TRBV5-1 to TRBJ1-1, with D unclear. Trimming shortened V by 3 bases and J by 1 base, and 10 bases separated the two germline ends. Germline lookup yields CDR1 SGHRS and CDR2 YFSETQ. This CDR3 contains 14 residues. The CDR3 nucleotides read TGCGCCAGCAGCTATAGGCCTGAGAACACTGAAGCTTTCTTT. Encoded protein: CASSYRPENTEAFF.

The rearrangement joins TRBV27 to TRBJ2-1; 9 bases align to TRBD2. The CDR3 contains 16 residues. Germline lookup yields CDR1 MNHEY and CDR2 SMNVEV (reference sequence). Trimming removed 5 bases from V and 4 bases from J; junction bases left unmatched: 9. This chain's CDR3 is CASSPPAGGPYNEQFF. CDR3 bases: TGTGCCAGCAGTCCACCAGCGGGGGGACCTTACAATGAGCAGTTCTTC.

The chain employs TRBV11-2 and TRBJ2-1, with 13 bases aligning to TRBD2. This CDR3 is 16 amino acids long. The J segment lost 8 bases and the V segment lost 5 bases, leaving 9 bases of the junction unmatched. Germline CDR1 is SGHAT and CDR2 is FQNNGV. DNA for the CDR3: TGTGCCAGCAGCATAACCGGGACTAGCGGGGTCGATGAGCAGTTCTTC. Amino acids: CASSITGTSGVDEQFF. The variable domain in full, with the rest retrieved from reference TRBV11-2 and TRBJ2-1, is EAGVAQSPRYKIIEKRQSVAFWCNPISGHATLYWYQQILGQGPKLLIQFQNNGVVDDSQLPKDRFSAERLKGVDSTLKIQPAKLEDSAVYLCASSITGTSGVDEQFFGPGTRLTVL.

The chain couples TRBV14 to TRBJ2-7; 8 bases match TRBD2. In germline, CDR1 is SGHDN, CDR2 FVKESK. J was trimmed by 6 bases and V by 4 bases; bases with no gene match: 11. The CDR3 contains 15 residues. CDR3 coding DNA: TGTGCCAGCAGCCCACTGAGCGGGAGTTCTAGCGAGCAGTACTTC. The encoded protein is CASSPLSGSSSEQYF.

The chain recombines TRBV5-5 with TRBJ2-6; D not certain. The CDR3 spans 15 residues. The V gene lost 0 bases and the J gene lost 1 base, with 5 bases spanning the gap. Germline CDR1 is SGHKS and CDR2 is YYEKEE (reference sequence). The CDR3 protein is CASSLVGSGANVLTF. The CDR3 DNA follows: TGTGCCAGCAGCTTGGTTGGATCTGGGGCCAACGTCCTGACTTTC. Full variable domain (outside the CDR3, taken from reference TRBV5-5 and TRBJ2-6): DAGVTQSPTHLIKTRGQQVTLRCSPISGHKSVSWYQQVLGQGPQFIFQYYEKEERGRGNFPDRFSARQFPNYSSELNVNALLLGDSALYLCASSLVGSGANVLTFGAGSRLTVL.

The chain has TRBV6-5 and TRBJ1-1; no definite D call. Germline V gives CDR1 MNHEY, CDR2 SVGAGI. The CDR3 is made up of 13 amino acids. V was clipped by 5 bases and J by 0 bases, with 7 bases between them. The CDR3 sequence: CASSRRMNTEAFF. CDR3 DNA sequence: TGTGCCAGCAGTCGGCGAATGAACACTGAAGCTTTCTTT.

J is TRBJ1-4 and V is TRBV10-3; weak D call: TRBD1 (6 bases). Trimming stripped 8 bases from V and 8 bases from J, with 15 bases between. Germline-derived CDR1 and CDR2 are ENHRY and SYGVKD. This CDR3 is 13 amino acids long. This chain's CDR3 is CAIAGGAGEKLFF. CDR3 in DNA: TGTGCCATCGCCGGGGGCGCGGGGGAAAAACTGTTTTTT.

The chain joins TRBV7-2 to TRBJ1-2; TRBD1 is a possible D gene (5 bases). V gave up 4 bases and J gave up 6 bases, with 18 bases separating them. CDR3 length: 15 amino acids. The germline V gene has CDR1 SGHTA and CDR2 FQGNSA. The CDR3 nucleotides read TGTGCCAGCAGCTCGGAGACAGCCCTGGCGAATGGCTACACCTTC. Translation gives CASSSETALANGYTF.

The CDR3 DNA reads as TGTGCCAGCAGTTACTTGGGTTCGTCGTACTTC. Protein: CASSYLGSSYF. The chain joins TRBV6-6 to TRBJ2-7; the D is unclear. V was trimmed by 1 base and J by 12 bases, leaving 10 bases between them. CDR1 is MNHNY and CDR2 is SVGAGI in the germline V gene (reference sequence). The length of the CDR3 is 11 residues.

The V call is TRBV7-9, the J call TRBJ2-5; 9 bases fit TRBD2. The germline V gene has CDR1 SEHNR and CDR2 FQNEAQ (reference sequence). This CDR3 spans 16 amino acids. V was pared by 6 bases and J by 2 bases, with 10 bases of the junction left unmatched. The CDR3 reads CASRVSTSGEQETQYF. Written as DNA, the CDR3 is TGTGCCAGCAGGGTTTCGACTAGCGGAGAACAAGAGACCCAGTACTTC. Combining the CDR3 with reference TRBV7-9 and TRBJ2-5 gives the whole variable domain DTGVSQNPRHKITKRGQNVTFRCDPISEHNRLYWYRQTLGQGPEFLTYFQNEAQLEKSRLLSDRFSAERPKGSFSTLEIQRTEQGDSAMYLCASRVSTSGEQETQYFGPGTRLLVL.

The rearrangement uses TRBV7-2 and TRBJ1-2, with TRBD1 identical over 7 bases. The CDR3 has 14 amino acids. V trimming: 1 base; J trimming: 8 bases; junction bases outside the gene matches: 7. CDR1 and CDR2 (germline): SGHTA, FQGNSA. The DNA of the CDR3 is TGTGCCAGCAGCTTAGTTCAAGGGGGCGCGGGCTACACCTTC. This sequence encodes CASSLVQGGAGYTF.

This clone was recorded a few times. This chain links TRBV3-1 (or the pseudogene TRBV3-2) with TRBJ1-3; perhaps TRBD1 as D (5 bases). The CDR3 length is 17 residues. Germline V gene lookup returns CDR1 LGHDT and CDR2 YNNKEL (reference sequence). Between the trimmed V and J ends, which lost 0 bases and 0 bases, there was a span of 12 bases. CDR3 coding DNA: TGTGCCAGCAGCCAAGATCAGGGACCGATCTCTGGAAACACCATATATTTT. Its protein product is CASSQDQGPISGNTIYF.

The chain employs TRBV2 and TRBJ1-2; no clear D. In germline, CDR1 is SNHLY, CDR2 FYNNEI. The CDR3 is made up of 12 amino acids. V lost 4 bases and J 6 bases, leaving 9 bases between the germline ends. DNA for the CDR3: TGTGCCAGCAGTGGGACTCCTGATGGCTACACCTTC. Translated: CASSGTPDGYTF.

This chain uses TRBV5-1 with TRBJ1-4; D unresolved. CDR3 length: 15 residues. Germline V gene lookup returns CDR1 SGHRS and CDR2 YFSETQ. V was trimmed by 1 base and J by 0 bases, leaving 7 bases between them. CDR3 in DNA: TGCGCCAGCAGCTTGCTGGCGCCAACTAATGAAAAACTGTTTTTT. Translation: CASSLLAPTNEKLFF.

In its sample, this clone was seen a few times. The CDR3 region has the DNA TGTGCCAGCAGCCAGACAGTGCCGGACAGGGGTATTACGCTTGTCCACTACGAGCAGTACTTC. As protein: CASSQTVPDRGITLVHYEQYF. The J gene is TRBJ2-7, the V gene TRBV3-1 (or the pseudogene TRBV3-2), with 9 bases identical to TRBD1. The CDR3 length is 21 residues. The J segment lost 3 bases and the V segment lost 3 bases, leaving 24 bases of the junction unmatched. Germline values: CDR1 LGHDT, CDR2 YNNKEL (reference sequence).

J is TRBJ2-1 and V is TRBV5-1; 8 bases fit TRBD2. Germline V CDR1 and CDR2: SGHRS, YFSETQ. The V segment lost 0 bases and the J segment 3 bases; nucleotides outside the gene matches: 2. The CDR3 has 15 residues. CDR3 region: CASSLEGTSYNEQFF. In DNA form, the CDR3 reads TGCGCCAGCAGCTTGGAGGGGACTAGCTACAATGAGCAGTTCTTC.

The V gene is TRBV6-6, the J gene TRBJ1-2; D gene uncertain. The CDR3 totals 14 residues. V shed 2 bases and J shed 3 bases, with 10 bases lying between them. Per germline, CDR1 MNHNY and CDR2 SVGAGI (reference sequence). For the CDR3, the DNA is TGTGCCAGCAGTTACGGTCAGGCAGACTATGGCTACACCTTC. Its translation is CASSYGQADYGYTF.

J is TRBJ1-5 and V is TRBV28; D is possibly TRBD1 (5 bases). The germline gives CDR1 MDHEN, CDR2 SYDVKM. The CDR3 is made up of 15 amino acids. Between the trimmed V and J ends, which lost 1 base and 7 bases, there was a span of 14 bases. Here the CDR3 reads CASSLYRGSDQPQHF. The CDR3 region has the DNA TGTGCCAGCAGTTTATATAGGGGTTCCGACCAGCCCCAGCATTTT.

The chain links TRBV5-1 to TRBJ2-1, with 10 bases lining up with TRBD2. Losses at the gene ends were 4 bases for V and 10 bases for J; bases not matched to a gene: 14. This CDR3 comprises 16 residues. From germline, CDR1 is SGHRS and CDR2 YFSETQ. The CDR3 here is CASSPVSGRANSEQFF. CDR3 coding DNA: TGCGCCAGCAGCCCGGTCAGCGGGAGGGCAAATTCGGAGCAGTTCTTC.

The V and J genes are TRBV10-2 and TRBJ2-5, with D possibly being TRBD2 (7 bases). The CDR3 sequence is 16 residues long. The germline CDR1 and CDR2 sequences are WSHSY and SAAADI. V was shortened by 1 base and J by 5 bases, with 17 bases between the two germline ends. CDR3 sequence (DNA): TGCGCCAGCAGTGAGTGGGAGGGGGGTAGAAGGGAGACCCAGTACTTC. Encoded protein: CASSEWEGGRRETQYF.

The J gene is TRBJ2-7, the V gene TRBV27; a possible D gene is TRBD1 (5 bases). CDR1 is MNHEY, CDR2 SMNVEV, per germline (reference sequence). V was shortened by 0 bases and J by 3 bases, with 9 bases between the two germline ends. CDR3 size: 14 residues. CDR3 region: CASSLSPDSYEQYF. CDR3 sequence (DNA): TGTGCCAGCAGTTTATCGCCCGACAGCTACGAGCAGTACTTC.

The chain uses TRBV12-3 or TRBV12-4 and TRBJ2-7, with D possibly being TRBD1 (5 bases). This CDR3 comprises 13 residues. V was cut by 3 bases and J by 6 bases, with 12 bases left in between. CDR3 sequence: CASSFLAGREQYF. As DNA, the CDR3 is TGTGCCAGCAGTTTTTTAGCAGGGCGCGAGCAGTACTTC.

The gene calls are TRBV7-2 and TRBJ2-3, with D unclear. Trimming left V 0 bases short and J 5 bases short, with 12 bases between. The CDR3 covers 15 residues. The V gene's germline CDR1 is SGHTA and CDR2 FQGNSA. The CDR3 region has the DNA TGTGCCAGCAGCTTAGCGTTCCAGTCGAGAGATACGCAGTATTTT. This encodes CASSLAFQSRDTQYF.

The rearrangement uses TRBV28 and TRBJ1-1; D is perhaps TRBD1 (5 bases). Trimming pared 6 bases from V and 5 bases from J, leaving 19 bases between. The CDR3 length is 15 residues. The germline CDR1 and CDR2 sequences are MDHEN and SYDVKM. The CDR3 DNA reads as TGTGCCAGCAGCGCCCAGGGCAGCCTCTGGACTGAAGCTTTCTTT. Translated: CASSAQGSLWTEAFF.

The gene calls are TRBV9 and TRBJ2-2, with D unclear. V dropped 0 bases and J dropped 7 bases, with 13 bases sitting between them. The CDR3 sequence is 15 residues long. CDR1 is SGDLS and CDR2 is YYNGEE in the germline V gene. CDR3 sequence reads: CASSVDVFRGGELFF. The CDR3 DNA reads TGTGCCAGCAGCGTAGACGTTTTTCGTGGCGGGGAGCTGTTTTTT. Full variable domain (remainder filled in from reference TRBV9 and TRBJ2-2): DSGVTQTPKHLITATGQRVTLRCSPRSGDLSVYWYQQSLDQGLQFLIQYYNGEERAKGNILERFSAQQFPDLHSELNLSSLELGDSALYFCASSVDVFRGGELFFGEGSRLTVL.